This T cell receptor (beta chain) was found in a study of early T cells in non-severe SARS-CoV-2 infection. The CDR3 runs to 15 residues. Germline V gene sequence: CDR1 MNHNS, CDR2 SASEGT. With 3 bases clipped from V and 4 bases from J, the junction kept 6 bases outside the gene matches. Each cDNA molecule carried a unique molecular identifier. MiXCR was run by TCRdb on the 5' RACE reads, yielding one entry per CDR3 protein. The sample yields about 110,000 distinct CDR3 sequences, roughly 13% seen once. This clonotype was detected ten times or more. The rearrangement uses TRBV6-1 and TRBJ1-5; 7 bases are shared with TRBD1. The input for sequencing was whole blood, taken at baseline. The clonotype originates from an adult who was a healthcare worker with PCR-confirmed SARS-CoV-2 infection or an uninfected control (not recorded which). The CDR3 here is CASSDQTGRNQPQHF. CDR3 in DNA: TGTGCCAGCAGTGATCAGACAGGGAGGAATCAGCCCCAGCATTTT.